These 24 T cell receptor beta chains share one sample of origin, sequenced in a study of blood T cell repertoires in COVID-19 (TCRdb year 2020). Receptor libraries were prepared by the immunoSEQ multiplex PCR assay. The table was pulled from immuneACCESS by TCRdb, which kept in-frame rearrangements only. Such tables lose some clones; where checked, under half of the loss comes from unresolved V genes, and the rest has no known cause. This sample is represented by fewer than 110,000 clones; approximately 84% of them were singletons. The ten largest clonotypes hold 10% to 15% of the sample. The source material was peripheral blood. Receptor source: a human donor in a cohort sampled during active or convalescent COVID-19.

The rearrangement uses TRBV19 and TRBJ2-3; 13 positions agree with TRBD2. V shed 11 bases and J 2 bases; nucleotides not matched to a gene: 10. Germline loops: CDR1 LNHDA, CDR2 SQIVND (reference sequence). The CDR3 covers 16 residues. CDR3 sequence (DNA): TGTGCCTCCAAGATACTAGCGGGGGGGAACACAGATACGCAGTATTTT. Translated: CASKILAGGNTDTQYF.

This clone was picked up one time. This sequence joins TRBV7-2 and TRBJ2-2, with TRBD2 matching 7 bases. This CDR3 is 16 amino acids long. Germline V gene sequence: CDR1 SGHTA, CDR2 FQGNSA. The J segment lost 1 base and the V segment lost 8 bases, leaving 10 bases of the junction unmatched. DNA of the CDR3: TGTGCCAGCGGGGGGGGAGCGGACGTGAACACCGGGGAGCTGTTTTTT. Translation gives CASGGGADVNTGELFF.

The chain joins TRBV9 to TRBJ1-2; maybe TRBD1 (6 bases). CDR1 and CDR2 (germline): SGDLS, YYNGEE. Trimming cost V 4 bases and J 8 bases, with 24 bases left between them. The CDR3 sequence is 16 residues long. The CDR3 loop is CASSRQGQGQLEGYTF. Written as DNA, the CDR3 is TGTGCCAGCAGCCGTCAGGGGCAGGGCCAATTGGAAGGCTACACCTTC.

This rearrangement joins TRBV5-1 to TRBJ2-1; TRBD2 is a possible D gene (6 bases). Trimming stripped 2 bases from V and 8 bases from J, with 17 bases between. The germline CDR1 and CDR2 sequences are SGHRS and YFSETQ. The length of the CDR3 is 15 residues. The CDR3 loop is CASSLTGTWRDEQFF. CDR3 sequence (DNA): TGCGCCAGCAGCTTAACGGGGACTTGGCGGGATGAGCAGTTCTTC.

In this sample, this clone turned up a few times. The rearrangement links TRBV5-1 to TRBJ1-3, with D possibly matching TRBD1 (5 bases). The V end lost 4 bases, the J end lost 4 bases, and 18 bases lay between the germline ends. The CDR3 has 16 amino acids. The germline V gene has CDR1 SGHRS and CDR2 YFSETQ. CDR3 protein: CASSPEPGLSGNTIYF. For the CDR3, the DNA is TGCGCCAGCAGCCCCGAACCGGGACTCTCAGGAAACACCATATATTTT.

This clone was counted only a few times. The V call is TRBV2, the J call TRBJ1-1, with 7 bases that match TRBD1. Trimming at V came to 6 bases and at J to 10 bases, leaving 14 bases not matched to a gene. The CDR3 has 14 amino acids. Germline values: CDR1 SNHLY, CDR2 FYNNEI. The CDR3 spells CASSLERGTEGAFF. Here the CDR3 DNA reads TGTGCCAGCAGCCTCGAAAGGGGGACAGAAGGAGCTTTCTTT.

CDR3: CASSMQVRETQYF. The DNA of the CDR3 is TGTGCCAGTAGTATGCAGGTTAGGGAGACCCAGTACTTC. The chain has TRBV19 and TRBJ2-5; the D is unclear. V lost 3 bases, J lost 5 bases, and 10 bases lay in between. Germline V gene lookup returns CDR1 LNHDA and CDR2 SQIVND (reference sequence). The CDR3 is 13 amino acids.

The chain employs TRBV10-3 and TRBJ2-3; 9 positions agree with TRBD1. The junction had 8 bases not matched to a gene; V was cut back by 4 bases and J by 3 bases. In germline, CDR1 is ENHRY, CDR2 SYGVKD. The CDR3 consists of 16 residues. This CDR3 reads CAISGSGDRGTDTQYF. In DNA, the CDR3 is TGTGCCATCAGTGGTAGCGGTGACAGGGGGACAGATACGCAGTATTTT.

The genes are TRBV5-1 and TRBJ2-1; 7 nucleotides line up with TRBD2. The CDR3 extends over 15 amino acids. Germline-derived CDR1 and CDR2 are SGHRS and YFSETQ. Trimming at V came to 4 bases and at J to 9 bases, leaving 13 bases not matched to a gene. This chain's CDR3 is CASSLTPPGLSEQFF. The CDR3 region has the DNA TGCGCCAGCAGCCTAACCCCCCCGGGACTAAGTGAGCAGTTCTTC.

The chain uses TRBV19 and TRBJ1-1; 9 nucleotides line up with TRBD1. The CDR3 is 12 residues long. V dropped 6 bases and J dropped 10; count of bases not matched to a gene: 6. Germline V gene sequence: CDR1 LNHDA, CDR2 SQIVND (reference sequence). The CDR3 protein is CASRNRGLLAFF. As DNA, the CDR3 is TGTGCCAGTAGAAACAGGGGGCTGTTAGCTTTCTTT.

V usage is TRBV27 and J usage is TRBJ2-7, with D maybe TRBD1 (6 bases). Trimming took 1 base from V and 3 from J, leaving 7 bases between them. The CDR3 covers 13 residues. Germline V CDR1 and CDR2: MNHEY, SMNVEV (reference sequence). The CDR3: CASSLLGGYEQYF. For the CDR3, the DNA is TGTGCCAGCAGTTTATTAGGGGGCTACGAGCAGTACTTC.

The chain recombines TRBV6-2 or TRBV6-3 with TRBJ2-7; 7 nucleotides agree with TRBD1. Germline values: CDR1 MNHEY, CDR2 SVGEGT. The CDR3 loop spans 13 amino acids. Trimming took 8 bases from V and 2 from J; bases not matched to a gene: 6. CDR3 bases: TGTGCCAGCTGCCGGGACAGAACCTACGAGCAGTACTTC. This translates into CASCRDRTYEQYF.

V usage is TRBV10-2 and J usage is TRBJ1-1, with D tentatively TRBD1 (6 bases). Trimming shortened V by 7 bases and J by 1 base, and 13 bases separated the two germline ends. Germline assignment: CDR1 WSHSY and CDR2 SAAADI. The CDR3 extends over 14 amino acids. The CDR3 bases are TGCGCCAGCAAATGGGGGGGCGGGAACACTGAAGCTTTCTTT. Translation: CASKWGGGNTEAFF.

The rearrangement joins TRBV5-4 to TRBJ2-7, with TRBD2 identical over 7 bases. The length of the CDR3 is 16 residues. Germline CDR1 reads SGHNT; CDR2 reads YYREEE (reference sequence). V dropped 4 bases and J dropped 7; count of bases not matched to a gene: 17. CDR3 amino acids: CASSRSPSGAYGEQYF. The CDR3 bases are TGTGCCAGCAGCCGATCTCCTAGCGGAGCGTACGGGGAGCAGTACTTC.

The CDR3 region has the DNA TGTGCCAGCAGCGTAGTAGATGGCAGACTCGCGAACACCGGGGAGCTGTTTTTT. Translation: CASSVVDGRLANTGELFF. The chain carries TRBV9 and TRBJ2-2, with D hard to call. There are 18 residues in the CDR3. CDR1 and CDR2 (germline): SGDLS, YYNGEE. V dropped 0 bases and J dropped 0 bases, with 15 bases sitting between them.

The chain carries TRBV4-2 and TRBJ1-5; weak D call: TRBD1 (5 bases). The CDR3 is 18 amino acids. V lost 0 bases and J 3 bases, leaving 18 bases between the germline ends. The germline V gene has CDR1 LGHNA and CDR2 YNFKEQ. The CDR3 protein is CASSQDGALTTNNQPQHF. CDR3 DNA: TGTGCCAGCAGCCAAGATGGGGCCCTTACAACAAACAATCAGCCCCAGCATTTT.

The chain has TRBV5-5 and TRBJ2-2; tentative D call: TRBD2 (5 bases). Trimming pared 5 bases from V and 1 base from J, leaving 9 bases between. The CDR3 has 14 amino acids. The germline gives CDR1 SGHKS, CDR2 YYEKEE (reference sequence). This chain's CDR3 is CASRLGGNTGELFF. CDR3 nucleotides: TGTGCCAGCAGGCTCGGAGGGAACACCGGGGAGCTGTTTTTT. Based on the CDR3 plus reference TRBV5-5 and TRBJ2-2, the full variable domain is DAGVTQSPTHLIKTRGQQVTLRCSPISGHKSVSWYQQVLGQGPQFIFQYYEKEERGRGNFPDRFSARQFPNYSSELNVNALLLGDSALYLCASRLGGNTGELFFGEGSRLTVL.

The V gene is TRBV4-3, the J gene TRBJ1-2, with D possibly matching TRBD1 (5 bases). The V and J ends lost 4 bases and 0 bases respectively, with 12 bases between them. Germline V gene lookup returns CDR1 LGHNA and CDR2 YSLEER. This CDR3 region has 15 residues. The CDR3 DNA reads as TGCGCCAGCAGCCTAGGCAGGGCTTCTAACTATGGCTACACCTTC. Encoded protein: CASSLGRASNYGYTF.

This clone appeared many times. The V and J genes are TRBV15 and TRBJ1-6; tentatively, D is TRBD1 (6 bases). Trimming pared 0 bases from V and 9 bases from J, leaving 12 bases between. The V gene's germline CDR1 is LNHNV and CDR2 YYDKDF (reference sequence). The length of the CDR3 is 15 residues. CDR3 protein: CATSREKQGSSPLHF. DNA of the CDR3: TGTGCCACCAGCAGAGAAAAACAGGGCTCTTCACCCCTCCACTTT.

This chain links TRBV7-2 with TRBJ1-3; maybe TRBD1 (6 bases). V shed 5 bases and J shed 2 bases, with 13 bases lying between them. The CDR3 spans 15 residues. CDR1 is SGHTA, CDR2 FQGNSA, per germline. The CDR3 sequence is CASSPDSGTGNTIYF. The CDR3 coding sequence is TGTGCCAGCAGCCCGGACAGCGGGACTGGAAACACCATATATTTT.

The chain employs TRBV30 and TRBJ2-6; D is perhaps TRBD1 (6 bases). Per germline, CDR1 GTSNPN and CDR2 SVGIG (reference sequence). The CDR3 runs to 15 residues. V was clipped by 0 bases and J by 4 bases, with 10 bases between them. Here the CDR3 reads CAWSVLRGGANVLTF. The CDR3 DNA follows: TGTGCCTGGAGTGTACTCAGGGGAGGGGCCAACGTCCTGACTTTC.

This sequence joins TRBV7-9 and TRBJ2-7; maybe TRBD2 (6 bases). The germline gives CDR1 SEHNR, CDR2 FQNEAQ (reference sequence). CDR3 size: 16 residues. The germline V and J ends were trimmed by 1 base and 3 bases, with 16 bases remaining between them. CDR3 coding DNA: TGTGCCAGCAGCTTAGACCGACTAGAGATGGGCTACGAGCAGTACTTC. It codes for CASSLDRLEMGYEQYF. Combining the CDR3 with reference TRBV7-9 and TRBJ2-7 gives the whole variable domain DTGVSQNPRHKITKRGQNVTFRCDPISEHNRLYWYRQTLGQGPEFLTYFQNEAQLEKSRLLSDRFSAERPKGSFSTLEIQRTEQGDSAMYLCASSLDRLEMGYEQYFGPGTRLTVT.

This clone was found a few times. The chain is built from TRBV4-3 and TRBJ2-2; maybe TRBD2 (5 bases). This CDR3 spans 15 amino acids. Germline V lookup: CDR1 LGHNA, CDR2 YSLEER. The V and J ends lost 0 bases and 5 bases respectively, with 10 bases between them. The CDR3 sequence: CASSQDPSRTGELFF. CDR3 bases: TGCGCCAGCAGCCAAGATCCTAGCCGGACCGGGGAGCTGTTTTTT.

This sequence joins TRBV24-1 and TRBJ1-5, with D uncertain. The V end was cut by 5 bases, the J end by 8 bases, with 9 bases between. The CDR3 is made up of 12 amino acids. Germline lookup yields CDR1 KGHDR and CDR2 SFDVKD. CDR3 coding DNA: TGTGCCACCAGTGCCGTCTCGGAGCCCCAGCATTTT. Protein sequence: CATSAVSEPQHF.